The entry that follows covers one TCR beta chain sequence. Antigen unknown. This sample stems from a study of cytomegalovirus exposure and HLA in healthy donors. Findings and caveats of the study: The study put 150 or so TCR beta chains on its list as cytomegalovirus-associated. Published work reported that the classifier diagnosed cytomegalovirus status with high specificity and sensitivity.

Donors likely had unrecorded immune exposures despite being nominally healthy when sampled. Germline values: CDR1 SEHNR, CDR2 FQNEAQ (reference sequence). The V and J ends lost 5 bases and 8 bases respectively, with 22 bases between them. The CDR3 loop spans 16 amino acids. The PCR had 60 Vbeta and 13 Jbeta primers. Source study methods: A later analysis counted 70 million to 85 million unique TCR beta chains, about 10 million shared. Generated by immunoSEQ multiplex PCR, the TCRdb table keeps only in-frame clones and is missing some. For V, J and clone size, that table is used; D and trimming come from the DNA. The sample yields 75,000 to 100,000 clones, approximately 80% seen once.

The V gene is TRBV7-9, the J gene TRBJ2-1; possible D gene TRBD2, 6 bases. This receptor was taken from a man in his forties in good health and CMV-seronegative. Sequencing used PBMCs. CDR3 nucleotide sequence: TGTGCCAGCAGCCCGGCCGGGCAGGGAGGATCGGATGAGCAGTTCTTC. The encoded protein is CASSPAGQGGSDEQFF.